What follows is one TCR beta chain and its context. Starting from approximately 0.45 ug of total RNA, TCR beta cDNA was produced with a primer in the constant region. Slightly modified ARM-PCR, run as three nested multiplex PCR rounds, produced the TCR beta libraries. A C-beta reverse primer and TRBV1-TRBV30 forward primers served in each of the first two PCR rounds, at ten to eleven cycles apiece. TCRdb passed the multiplex PCR reads through MiXCR, listing each CDR3 protein once. Here the sample spans roughly 78,000 distinct CDR3 sequences, 71% being singletons. Trimming took off 2 bases at V and 9 bases at J, with 10 bases between the two ends. CDR3 size: 12 residues. The V gene's germline CDR1 is SGHAT and CDR2 FQDESV (reference sequence). The record originates from a study of tumor-infiltrating lymphocytes in primary liver carcinoma. Extraction of RNA together with DNA used roughly 19-32 mg of unsorted bulk tissue.

The receptor comes from a woman aged 55-69 years with primary liver carcinoma and hepatitis B virus infection. This chain connects TRBV11-1 to TRBJ2-5, with D hard to call. The sequencing input was liver tumor tissue from sampling region 4. Subset specified: tumor region T4, right-lateral pole. CDR3 protein: CASSLSGKAQYF. The CDR3 coding sequence is TGTGCCAGCAGCTTAAGTGGGAAGGCCCAGTACTTC.